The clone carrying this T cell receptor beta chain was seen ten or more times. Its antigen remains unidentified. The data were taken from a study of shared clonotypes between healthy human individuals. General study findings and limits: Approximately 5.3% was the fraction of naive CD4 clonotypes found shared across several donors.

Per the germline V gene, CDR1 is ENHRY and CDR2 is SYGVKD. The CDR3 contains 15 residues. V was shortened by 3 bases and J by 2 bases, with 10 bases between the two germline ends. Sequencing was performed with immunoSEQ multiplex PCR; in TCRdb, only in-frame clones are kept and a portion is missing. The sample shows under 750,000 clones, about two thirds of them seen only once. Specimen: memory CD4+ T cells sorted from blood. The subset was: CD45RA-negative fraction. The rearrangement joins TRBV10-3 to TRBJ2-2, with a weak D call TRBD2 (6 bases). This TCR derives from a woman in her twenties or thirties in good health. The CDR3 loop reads CAISDQTRNTGELFF. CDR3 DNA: TGTGCCATCAGTGACCAGACTAGAAACACCGGGGAGCTGTTTTTT.